The 14 T cell receptor beta chains below come from one sample, sequenced in a study of shared clonotypes between healthy human individuals. Repertoires were generated with immunoSEQ multiplex PCR, while TCRdb's copy carries only in-frame clones and drops some. The sample shows about 360,000 clones, around 79% of them seen only once. Input material: memory CD4+ T cells sorted from blood. Documented subset: CD45RA-negative fraction. Every receptor here comes from a man under 40 in good health.

CDR3 region: CASSGRGPLAGGFEEYF. The CDR3 DNA reads TGTGCCAGCAGCGGCAGGGGGCCCCTAGCGGGAGGGTTTGAGGAGTACTTC. The gene calls are TRBV27 and TRBJ2-7; 12 bases are shared with TRBD2. Germline-derived CDR1 and CDR2 are MNHEY and SMNVEV (reference sequence). V shed 6 bases, J shed 11 bases, and the junction held 20 bases outside the gene matches. CDR3 length: 17 amino acids.

The V call is TRBV7-3, the J call TRBJ2-1; tentative D call: TRBD2 (6 bases). This CDR3 comprises 15 residues. The V gene lost 0 bases and the J gene lost 7 bases, with 13 bases spanning the gap. From germline, CDR1 is SGHTA and CDR2 FQGTGA. The CDR3 DNA reads TGTGCCAGCAGCTTAACGTCAGGTCTAGCGAATGAGCAGTTCTTC. Protein product: CASSLTSGLANEQFF.

V usage is TRBV10-3 and J usage is TRBJ1-5, with 7 bases aligning to TRBD1. V was clipped by 3 bases and J by 0 bases; unmatched bases: 5. CDR3 length equals 16 residues. Germline CDR1 and CDR2: ENHRY and SYGVKD. The CDR3 reads CAISDRDRYSNQPQHF. The CDR3 nucleotides are TGTGCCATCAGTGACCGGGACAGATATAGCAATCAGCCCCAGCATTTT.

The rearrangement links TRBV7-9 to TRBJ2-7; D is perhaps TRBD1 or TRBD2 (6 bases each). The germline gives CDR1 SEHNR, CDR2 FQNEAQ (reference sequence). CDR3 length: 14 residues. V was pared by 3 bases and J by 2 bases, with 11 bases between. CDR3 DNA: TGTGCCAGCAGCTTTAGGGGGAGGACCTACGAGCAGTACTTC. Protein: CASSFRGRTYEQYF. The entire variable domain, with the rest obtained from reference TRBV7-9 and TRBJ2-7, is as follows: DTGVSQNPRHKITKRGQNVTFRCDPISEHNRLYWYRQTLGQGPEFLTYFQNEAQLEKSRLLSDRFSAERPKGSFSTLEIQRTEQGDSAMYLCASSFRGRTYEQYFGPGTRLTVT.

Points on this clone: Possible read error: a much larger clone is one base away. The same CDR3 also results from other DNA sequences found in this sample. The genes are TRBV11-2 and TRBJ2-5, with D unclear. Per germline, CDR1 SGHAT and CDR2 FQNNGV. This CDR3 has 12 residues. The CDR3 coding sequence is TGTGCCAGCAGTTTAGATCGGGAGACCCAGTACTTC. It codes for CASSLDRETQYF.

V is TRBV5-1 and J is TRBJ2-3; 15 bases align to TRBD2. Germline V CDR1 and CDR2: SGHRS, YFSETQ. There are 18 residues in the CDR3. Trimming removed 4 bases from V and 2 bases from J; junction bases left unmatched: 8. CDR3: CASSEGTSGRPFTDTQYF. The CDR3 DNA is TGCGCCAGCAGCGAGGGGACTAGCGGGAGGCCCTTCACAGATACGCAGTATTTT.

This rearrangement joins TRBV29-1 to TRBJ2-5; D gene ambiguous. CDR1 and CDR2 (germline): SQVTM, ANQGSEA. Trimming took off 0 bases at V and 4 bases at J, with 9 bases between the two ends. This CDR3 is built from 13 residues. The CDR3 is CSVEDPVTETQYF. The CDR3 nucleotides are TGCAGCGTTGAAGATCCAGTCACAGAGACCCAGTACTTC.

CDR3 nucleotide sequence: TGTGCCAGCACCCGCTCTGGGGCCAACGTCCTGACTTTC. Protein sequence: CASTRSGANVLTF. The chain links TRBV11-2 to TRBJ2-6; D remains unclear. V shed 7 bases and J shed 0 bases, with 4 bases lying between them. Germline V gene sequence: CDR1 SGHAT, CDR2 FQNNGV. This CDR3 is 13 amino acids long.

This chain uses TRBV18 with TRBJ2-2, with 7 bases that match TRBD1. V shed 6 bases and J 1 base; nucleotides not matched to a gene: 2. This CDR3 has 14 amino acids. Germline CDR1 reads KGHSH; CDR2 reads LQKENI. The CDR3 DNA is TGTGCCAGCTCCCGACAGGGGAACACCGGGGAGCTGTTTTTT. It codes for CASSRQGNTGELFF.

The chain joins TRBV5-1 to TRBJ2-1, with a tentative D call TRBD2 (6 bases). Germline loops: CDR1 SGHRS, CDR2 YFSETQ. CDR3 length: 18 amino acids. Between the trimmed V and J ends, which lost 4 bases and 2 bases, there was a span of 22 bases. The chain's CDR3 is CASSSALGGAAPYNEQFF. The CDR3 coding sequence is TGCGCCAGCAGCAGCGCACTGGGGGGAGCGGCCCCCTACAATGAGCAGTTCTTC.

This chain uses TRBV10-3 with TRBJ2-2; 7 nucleotides match TRBD1. This CDR3 spans 17 amino acids. V was clipped by 4 bases and J by 4 bases; unmatched bases: 12. Germline-derived CDR1 and CDR2 are ENHRY and SYGVKD. In DNA, the CDR3 is TGTGCCATCAGTGTTTTGGATACAGGGGCGGGCACCGGGGAGCTGTTTTTT. Translated, it gives CAISVLDTGAGTGELFF.

The chain couples TRBV4-2 to TRBJ2-1, with 7 bases aligning to TRBD1. The J segment lost 1 base and the V segment lost 2 bases, leaving 5 bases of the junction unmatched. From germline, CDR1 is LGHNA and CDR2 YNFKEQ. The CDR3 sequence is 16 residues long. CDR3 region: CASSQPDRVSYNEQFF. The CDR3 coding sequence is TGTGCCAGCAGCCAACCAGACAGGGTATCCTACAATGAGCAGTTCTTC.

The rearrangement links TRBV19 to TRBJ1-4, with 8 bases lining up with TRBD1. Unmatched junction bases numbered 6, after V lost 5 bases and J lost 1 base. Germline CDR1 and CDR2: LNHDA and SQIVND (reference sequence). This CDR3 contains 16 residues. CDR3 sequence: CASSVTGGRTNEKLFF. The CDR3 DNA follows: TGTGCCAGTAGTGTCACAGGGGGGCGAACTAATGAAAAACTGTTTTTT.

As to this clone: The sample holds other DNA sequences that translate to the same CDR3. The V and J genes are TRBV7-2 and TRBJ2-3; no clear D gene. Germline-derived CDR1 and CDR2 are SGHTA and FQGNSA. This CDR3 spans 11 amino acids. The V end lost 3 bases, the J end lost 3 bases, and 1 base lay between the germline ends. CDR3 bases: TGTGCCAGCAGCTTGACAGATACGCAGTATTTT. It codes for CASSLTDTQYF. Using reference TRBV7-2 and TRBJ2-3 for the parts outside the CDR3, the full variable domain is GAGVSQSPSNKVTEKGKDVELRCDPISGHTALYWYRQSLGQGLEFLIYFQGNSAPDKSGLPSDRFSAERTGGSVSTLTIQRTQQEDSAVYLCASSLTDTQYFGPGTRLTVL.